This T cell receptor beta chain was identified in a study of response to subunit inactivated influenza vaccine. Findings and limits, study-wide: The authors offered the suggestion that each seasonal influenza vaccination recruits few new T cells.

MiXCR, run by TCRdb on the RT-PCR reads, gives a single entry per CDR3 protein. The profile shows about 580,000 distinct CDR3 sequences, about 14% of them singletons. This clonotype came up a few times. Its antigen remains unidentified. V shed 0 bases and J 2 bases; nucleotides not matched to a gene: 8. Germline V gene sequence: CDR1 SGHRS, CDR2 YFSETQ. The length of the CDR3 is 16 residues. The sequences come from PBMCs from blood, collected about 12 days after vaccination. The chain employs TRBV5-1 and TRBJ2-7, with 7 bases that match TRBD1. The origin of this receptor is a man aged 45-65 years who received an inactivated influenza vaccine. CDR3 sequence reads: CASSLVETGIAYEQYF. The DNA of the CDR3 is TGCGCCAGCAGCTTGGTCGAGACAGGGATAGCCTACGAGCAGTACTTC.